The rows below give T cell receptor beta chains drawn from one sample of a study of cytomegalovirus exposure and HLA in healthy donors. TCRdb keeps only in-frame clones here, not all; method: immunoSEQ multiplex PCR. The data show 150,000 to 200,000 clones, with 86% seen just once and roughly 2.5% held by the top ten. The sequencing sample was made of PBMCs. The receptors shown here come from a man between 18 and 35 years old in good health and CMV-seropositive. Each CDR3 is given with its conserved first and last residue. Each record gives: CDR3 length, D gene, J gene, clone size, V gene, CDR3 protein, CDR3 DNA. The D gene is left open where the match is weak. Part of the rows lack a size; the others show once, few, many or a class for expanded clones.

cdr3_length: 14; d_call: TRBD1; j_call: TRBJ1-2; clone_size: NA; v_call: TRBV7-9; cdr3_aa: CASSTGQGVDGYTF; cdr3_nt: TGTGCCAGCAGCACAGGACAGGGGGTCGATGGCTACACCTTC
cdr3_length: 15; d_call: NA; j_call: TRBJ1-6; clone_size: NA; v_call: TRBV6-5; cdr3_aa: CASSLGAAGNSPLHF; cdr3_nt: TGTGCCAGCAGTTTAGGGGCAGCAGGGAATTCACCCCTCCACTTT
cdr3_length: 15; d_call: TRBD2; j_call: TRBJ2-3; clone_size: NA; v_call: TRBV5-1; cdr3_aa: CASMKAGVSTDTQYF; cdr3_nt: TGCGCCAGCATGAAAGCGGGGGTGAGCACAGATACGCAGTATTTT
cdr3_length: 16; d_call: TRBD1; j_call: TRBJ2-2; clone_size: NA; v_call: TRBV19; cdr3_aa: CASRQAGTGYTGELFF; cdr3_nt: TGTGCCAGTAGGCAAGCCGGGACAGGGTACACCGGGGAGCTGTTTTTT
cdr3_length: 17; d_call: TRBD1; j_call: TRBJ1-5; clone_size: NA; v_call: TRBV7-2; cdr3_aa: CASSLPGQPYSNQPQHF; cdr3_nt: TGTGCCAGCAGCTTACCGGGACAGCCCTATAGCAATCAGCCCCAGCATTTT
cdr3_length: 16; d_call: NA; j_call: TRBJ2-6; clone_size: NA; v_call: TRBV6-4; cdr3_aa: CASSDSATSGANVLTF; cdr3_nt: TGTGCCAGCAGTGACTCGGCGACTTCTGGGGCCAACGTCCTGACTTTC
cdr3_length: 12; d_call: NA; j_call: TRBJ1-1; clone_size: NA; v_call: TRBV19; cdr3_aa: CASIVGGTEAFF; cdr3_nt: TGTGCCAGTATCGTGGGAGGCACTGAAGCTTTCTTT
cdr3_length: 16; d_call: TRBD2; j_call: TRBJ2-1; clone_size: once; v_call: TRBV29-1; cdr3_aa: CSVEDSGGQYYNEQFF; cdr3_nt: TGCAGCGTTGAAGATAGCGGGGGGCAGTACTACAATGAGCAGTTCTTC
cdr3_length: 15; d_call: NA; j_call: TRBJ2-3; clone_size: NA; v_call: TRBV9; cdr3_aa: CASSVGTASTDTQYF; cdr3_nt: TGTGCCAGCAGCGTAGGGACAGCTAGCACAGATACGCAGTATTTT
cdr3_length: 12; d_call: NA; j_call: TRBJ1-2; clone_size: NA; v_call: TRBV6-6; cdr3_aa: CASSYGGNGYTF; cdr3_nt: TGTGCCAGCAGTTACGGGGGGAACGGCTACACCTTC
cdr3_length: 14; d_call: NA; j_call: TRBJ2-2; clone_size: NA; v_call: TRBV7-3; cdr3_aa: CASSPRVGAGELFF; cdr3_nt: TGTGCCAGCAGCCCGCGGGTGGGCGCCGGGGAGCTGTTTTTT
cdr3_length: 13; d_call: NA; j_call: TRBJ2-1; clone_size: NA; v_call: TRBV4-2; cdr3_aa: CASSQQLVNEQFF; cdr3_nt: TGTGCCAGCAGCCAACAACTAGTCAATGAGCAGTTCTTC
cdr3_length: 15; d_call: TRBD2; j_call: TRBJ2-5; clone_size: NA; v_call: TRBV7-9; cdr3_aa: CASSPKLAEQETQYF; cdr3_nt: TGTGCCAGCAGCCCCAAACTAGCGGAACAAGAGACCCAGTACTTC
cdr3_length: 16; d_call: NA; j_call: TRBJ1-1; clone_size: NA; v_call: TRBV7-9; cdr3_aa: CASSHGAQGRDTEAFF; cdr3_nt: TGTGCCAGCAGCCACGGGGCACAAGGGAGGGACACTGAAGCTTTCTTT
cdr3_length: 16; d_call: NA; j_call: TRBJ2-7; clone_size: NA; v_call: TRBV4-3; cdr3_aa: CASSQEGGSPSTEQYF; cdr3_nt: TGCGCCAGCAGCCAAGAAGGGGGATCGCCCTCCACCGAGCAGTACTTC
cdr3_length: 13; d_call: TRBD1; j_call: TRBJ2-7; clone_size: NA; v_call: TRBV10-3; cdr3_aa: CAIKGTAFGEQYF; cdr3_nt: TGTGCCATCAAAGGGACAGCCTTCGGCGAGCAGTACTTC
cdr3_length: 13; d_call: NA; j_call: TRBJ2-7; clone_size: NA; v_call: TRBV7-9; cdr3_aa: CASSLPAGWEQYF; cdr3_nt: TGTGCCAGCAGCCTCCCCGCGGGATGGGAGCAGTACTTC
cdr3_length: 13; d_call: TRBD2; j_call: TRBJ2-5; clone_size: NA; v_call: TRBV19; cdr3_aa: CASSRGTRETQYF; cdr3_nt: TGTGCCAGTAGTAGAGGGACTAGGGAGACCCAGTACTTC
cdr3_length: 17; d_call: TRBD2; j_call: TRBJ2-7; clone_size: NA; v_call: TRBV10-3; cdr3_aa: CAISESSIRTSVYEQYF; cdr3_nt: TGTGCCATCAGTGAGTCTTCGATCCGGACTAGCGTCTACGAGCAGTACTTC
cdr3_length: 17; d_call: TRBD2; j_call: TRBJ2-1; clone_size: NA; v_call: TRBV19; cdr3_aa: CASSTPTSGSRANEQFF; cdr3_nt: TGTGCCAGTAGTACCCCGACTAGCGGGAGTAGGGCCAATGAGCAGTTCTTC
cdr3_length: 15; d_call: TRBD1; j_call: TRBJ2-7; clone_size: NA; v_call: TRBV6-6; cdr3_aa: CASSLRGTGSYEQYF; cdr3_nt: TGTGCCAGCAGTCTACGCGGGACAGGGTCCTACGAGCAGTACTTC
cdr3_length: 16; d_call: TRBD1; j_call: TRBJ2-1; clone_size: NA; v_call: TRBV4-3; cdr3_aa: CASSHAGTGVHNEQFF; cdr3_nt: TGCGCCAGCAGCCATGCCGGGACAGGGGTCCACAATGAGCAGTTCTTC
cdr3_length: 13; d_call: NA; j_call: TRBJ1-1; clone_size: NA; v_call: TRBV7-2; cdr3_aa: CASSLEGVAEAFF; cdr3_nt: TGTGCCAGCAGCTTAGAGGGAGTGGCTGAAGCTTTCTTT
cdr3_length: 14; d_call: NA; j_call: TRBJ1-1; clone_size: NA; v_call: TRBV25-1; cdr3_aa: CASSLTGGGTEAFF; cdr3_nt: TGTGCCAGCAGCCTCACGGGGGGGGGCACTGAAGCTTTCTTT
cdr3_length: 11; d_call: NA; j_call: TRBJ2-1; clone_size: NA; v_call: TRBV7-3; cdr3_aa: CASSSGGEQFF; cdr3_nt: TGTGCCAGCAGCTCTGGGGGCGAGCAGTTCTTC
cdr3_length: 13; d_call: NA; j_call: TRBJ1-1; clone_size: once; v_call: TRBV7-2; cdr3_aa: CATGGQMNTEAFF; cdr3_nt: TGTGCCACGGGGGGGCAGATGAACACTGAAGCTTTCTTT
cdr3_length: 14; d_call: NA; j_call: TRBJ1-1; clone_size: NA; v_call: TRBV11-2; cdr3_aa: CASSPITGNTEAFF; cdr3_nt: TGTGCCAGCAGCCCCATTACAGGGAACACTGAAGCTTTCTTT
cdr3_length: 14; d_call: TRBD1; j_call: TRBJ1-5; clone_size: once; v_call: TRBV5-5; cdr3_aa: CASSTGQGNQPQHF; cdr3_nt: TGTGCCAGCAGCACCGGACAGGGAAATCAGCCCCAGCATTTT
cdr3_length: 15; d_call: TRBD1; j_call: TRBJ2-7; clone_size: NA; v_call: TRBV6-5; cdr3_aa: CASSYTTGTAYEQYF; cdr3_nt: TGTGCCAGCAGCTACACGACAGGGACGGCCTACGAGCAGTACTTC
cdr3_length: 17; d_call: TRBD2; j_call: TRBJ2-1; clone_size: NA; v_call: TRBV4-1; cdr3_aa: CASSQPQEGLVEDEQFF; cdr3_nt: TGCGCCAGCAGCCAACCCCAGGAGGGACTAGTTGAAGATGAGCAGTTCTTC
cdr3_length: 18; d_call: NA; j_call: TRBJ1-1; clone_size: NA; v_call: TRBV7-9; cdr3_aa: CASSLSIRFTEMNTEAFF; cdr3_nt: TGTGCCAGCAGCTTGAGTATCCGGTTCACAGAAATGAACACTGAAGCTTTCTTT
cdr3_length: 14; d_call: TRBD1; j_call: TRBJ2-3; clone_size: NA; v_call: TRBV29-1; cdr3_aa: CSVDRTGGDNTQYF; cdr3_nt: TGCAGCGTTGATCGGACAGGGGGCGACAATACGCAGTATTTT
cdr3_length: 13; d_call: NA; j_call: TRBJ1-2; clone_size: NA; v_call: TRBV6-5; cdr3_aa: CASSYGGENGYTF; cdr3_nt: TGTGCCAGCAGTTACGGGGGGGAGAATGGCTACACCTTC
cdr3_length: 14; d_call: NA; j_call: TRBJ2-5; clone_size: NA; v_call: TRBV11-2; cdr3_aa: CASSLGAGQETQYF; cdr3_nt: TGTGCCAGCAGCTTAGGAGCAGGGCAAGAGACCCAGTACTTC
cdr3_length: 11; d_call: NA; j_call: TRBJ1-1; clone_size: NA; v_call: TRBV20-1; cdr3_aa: CSARDQFEAFF; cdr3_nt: TGCAGTGCTAGAGATCAGTTTGAAGCTTTCTTT
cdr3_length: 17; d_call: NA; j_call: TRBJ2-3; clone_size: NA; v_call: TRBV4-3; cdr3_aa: CASSQDPPLATTDTQYF; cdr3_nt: TGCGCCAGCAGCCAAGATCCCCCACTAGCCACCACAGATACGCAGTATTTT
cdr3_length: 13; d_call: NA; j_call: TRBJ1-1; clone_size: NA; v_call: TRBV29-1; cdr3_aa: CSVDWGVNTEAFF; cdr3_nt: TGCAGCGTTGACTGGGGGGTTAACACTGAAGCTTTCTTT
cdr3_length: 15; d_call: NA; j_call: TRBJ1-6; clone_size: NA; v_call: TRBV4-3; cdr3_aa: CASSQGPTEDSPLHF; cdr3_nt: TGCGCCAGCAGCCAAGGTCCGACCGAGGATTCACCCCTCCACTTT